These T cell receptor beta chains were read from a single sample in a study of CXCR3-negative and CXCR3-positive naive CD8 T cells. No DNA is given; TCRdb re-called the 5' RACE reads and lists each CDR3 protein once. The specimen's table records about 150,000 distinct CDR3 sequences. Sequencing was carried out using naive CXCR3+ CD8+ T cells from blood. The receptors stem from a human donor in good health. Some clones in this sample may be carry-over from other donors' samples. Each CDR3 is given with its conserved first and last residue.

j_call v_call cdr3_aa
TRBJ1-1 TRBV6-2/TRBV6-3 CASSYSGGPEAFF
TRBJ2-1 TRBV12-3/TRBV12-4 CASSPRYNEQFF
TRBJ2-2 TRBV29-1 CSVEEGRGNTGELFF
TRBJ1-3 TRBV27 CASSPGQGLGNTIYF
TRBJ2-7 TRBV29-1 CSVDSGTGFGEQYF
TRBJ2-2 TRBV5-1 CASSLTGGELFF
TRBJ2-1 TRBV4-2 CASSRVRGGPYNEQFF
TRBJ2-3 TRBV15 CATSKRSPVGPDTQYF
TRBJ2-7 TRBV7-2 CASSLQESYEQYF
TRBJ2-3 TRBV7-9 CASSPAGTRFPDTQYF
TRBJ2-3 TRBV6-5 CSSSYGVRGGTDTQYF
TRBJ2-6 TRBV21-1 CASSKGRLRANVLTF
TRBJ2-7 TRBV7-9 CASSLVDSYEQYF
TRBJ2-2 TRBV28 CASSLKTAPGAGELFF
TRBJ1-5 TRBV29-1 CSVFDFLGGPGQGDNQPQHF
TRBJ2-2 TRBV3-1 CASSQATVLNTGELFF
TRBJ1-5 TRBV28 CASSLSYNQPQHF
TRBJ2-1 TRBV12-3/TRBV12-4 CASRLTSGRYNEQFF
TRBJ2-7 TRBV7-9 CASSLFPPEAVAYEQYF
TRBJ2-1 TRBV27 CASSLAGKHNEQFF